The clone carrying this T cell receptor beta chain was seen a handful of times. Profiling relied on immunoSEQ multiplex PCR, and the TCRdb table lists in-frame clones only, not all of them. Seen here are 50,000 to 55,000 clones, around nine tenths observed once, and the top ten hold around 1.5%. CDR1 and CDR2 from the germline V gene are SGHNT and YYREEE (reference sequence). J lost 0 bases, V lost 4 bases, and 4 bases had no gene match. This CDR3 is 15 amino acids long. These data come from a study of OX40 agonist ivuxolimab in advanced cancers. Study-level information: The mean age was roughly 60 years, ranging from roughly 23 to 80, with less than 90% of participants male.

The clonotype comes from an adult with an advanced solid tumor such as melanoma, head and neck, liver or kidney cancer. The sequencing here drew on CD4+ or CD8+ T cells sorted from blood, taken in a trial of the OX40 agonist ivuxolimab. The V and J genes are TRBV5-4 and TRBJ2-7, with 10 nucleotides matching TRBD2. DNA of the CDR3: TGTGCCAGCAGCGCAACTAGCGGGAACTCCTACGAGCAGTACTTC. This encodes CASSATSGNSYEQYF.